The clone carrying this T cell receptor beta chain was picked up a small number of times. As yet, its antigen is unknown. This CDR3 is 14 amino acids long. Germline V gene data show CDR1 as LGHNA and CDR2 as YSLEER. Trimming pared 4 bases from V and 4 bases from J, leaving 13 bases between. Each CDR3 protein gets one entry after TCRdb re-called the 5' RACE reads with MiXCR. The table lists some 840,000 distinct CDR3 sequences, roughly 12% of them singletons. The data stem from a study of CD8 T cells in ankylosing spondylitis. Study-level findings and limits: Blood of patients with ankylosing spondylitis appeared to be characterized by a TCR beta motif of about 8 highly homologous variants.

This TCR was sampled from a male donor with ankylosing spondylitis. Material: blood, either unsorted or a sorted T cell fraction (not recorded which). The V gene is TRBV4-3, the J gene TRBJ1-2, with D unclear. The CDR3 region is CASSLLRVSYGYTF. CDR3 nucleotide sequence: TGCGCCAGCAGCCTTTTACGGGTCTCCTATGGCTACACCTTC.